These T cell receptor beta chains were read from a single sample in a study of response to subunit inactivated influenza vaccine. Via MiXCR, TCRdb re-called the RT-PCR reads, giving one row per CDR3 protein. The sample lists about 500,000 distinct CDR3 sequences; 16% were seen once. The starting material was CD4+ T cells sorted from PBMCs, obtained around 2 years after vaccination. The receptors here all came from a man aged 50 to 69 who received an inactivated influenza vaccine. CDR3s include the opening cysteine and the closing phenylalanine or tryptophan. Each record gives: V gene, D gene, clone size, J gene, CDR3 protein, CDR3 DNA. D genes are given only for firm matches. Some rows have no size entry. The others give once, few or many, or a class for an expanded clone.

TRBV28,TRBD1,few,TRBJ1-1,CASSLGSGDRGEAFF,TGTGCCAGCAGTTTGGGTTCTGGGGACAGGGGTGAAGCTTTCTTT
TRBV6-1,.,.,TRBJ2-6,CASRQQGSGANVLTF,TGTGCCAGCAGGCAACAGGGCTCTGGGGCCAACGTCCTGACTTTC
TRBV12-3/TRBV12-4,.,few,TRBJ2-5,CASSGGFAETQYF,TGTGCCAGCAGTGGGGGTTTCGCGGAGACCCAGTACTTC
TRBV5-1,TRBD2,.,TRBJ2-2,CASSVAGLGELFF,TGCGCCAGCAGCGTAGCGGGGCTCGGGGAGCTGTTTTTT
TRBV28,TRBD2,few,TRBJ2-1,CASIDGRAPYNEQFF,TGTGCCAGCATCGACGGGAGGGCCCCCTACAATGAGCAGTTCTTC
TRBV12-3/TRBV12-4,.,.,TRBJ1-4,CASRLWGNEKLFF,TGTGCCAGCCGACTCTGGGGGAATGAAAAACTGTTTTTT
TRBV20-1,.,.,TRBJ1-4,CSAPRAGGAEKLFF,TGCAGTGCCCCCAGGGCCGGGGGAGCTGAAAAACTGTTTTTT
TRBV20-1,TRBD2,.,TRBJ2-7,CSAEMAGGPGEQYF,TGCAGTGCCGAAATGGCGGGAGGGCCGGGGGAGCAGTACTTC
TRBV7-8,.,few,TRBJ2-5,CASSPGPYQETQYF,TGTGCCAGCAGCCCAGGACCGTACCAAGAGACCCAGTACTTC
TRBV7-9,.,.,TRBJ2-3,CASSLLPGGGDTQYF,TGTGCCAGCAGCCTTCTCCCAGGGGGAGGAGATACGCAGTATTTT
TRBV28,.,.,TRBJ2-7,CASSSPGTSYF,TGTGCCAGCAGTTCTCCCGGGACGTCGTACTTC
TRBV6-2/TRBV6-3,TRBD2,few,TRBJ2-1,CATSGLARLVNNEQFF,TGTGCCACCTCGGGACTAGCGAGATTGGTCAACAATGAGCAGTTCTTC
TRBV28,TRBD1,.,TRBJ2-2,CASRRQGRNTGELFF,TGTGCCAGCAGAAGACAGGGGCGAAACACCGGGGAGCTGTTTTTT
TRBV30,TRBD2,many,TRBJ2-7,CACCGGGGNSYEQYF,TGTGCCTGTTGCGGGGGGGGCGGAAACTCCTACGAGCAGTACTTC
TRBV4-3,.,once,TRBJ2-7,CASSQDEGRTYEQYF,TGCGCCAGCAGCCAAGATGAGGGACGAACCTACGAGCAGTACTTC
TRBV12-3/TRBV12-4,TRBD1,few,TRBJ1-1,CASRPGPDRGTWNTEAFF,TGTGCCAGCAGACCCGGGCCCGACAGGGGGACCTGGAACACTGAAGCTTTCTTT
TRBV12-3/TRBV12-4,.,.,TRBJ1-5,CASSSGRNQPQHF,TGTGCCAGCAGTTCCGGACGGAATCAGCCCCAGCATTTT
TRBV7-9,.,.,TRBJ1-1,CASSSLQKGVKNTEAFF,TGTGCCAGCAGCTCGCTACAAAAGGGCGTCAAGAACACTGAAGCTTTCTTT
TRBV29-1,.,many,TRBJ2-7,CSVSLIGEQYF,TGCAGCGTTAGCCTAATCGGCGAGCAGTACTTC
TRBV12-3/TRBV12-4,.,many,TRBJ2-7,CASSFIKYEQYF,TGTGCCAGCAGTTTCATCAAGTACGAGCAGTACTTC